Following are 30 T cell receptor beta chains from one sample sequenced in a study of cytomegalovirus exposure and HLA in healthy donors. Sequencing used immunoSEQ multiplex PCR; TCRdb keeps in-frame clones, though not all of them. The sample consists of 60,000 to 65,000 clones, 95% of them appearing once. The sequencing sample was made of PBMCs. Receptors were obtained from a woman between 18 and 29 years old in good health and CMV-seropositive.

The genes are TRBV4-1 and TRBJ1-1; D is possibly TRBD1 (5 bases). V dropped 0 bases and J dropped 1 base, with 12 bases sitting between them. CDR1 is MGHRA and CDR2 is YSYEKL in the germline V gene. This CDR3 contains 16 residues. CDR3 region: CASSQDSGNWNTEAFF. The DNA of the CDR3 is TGCGCCAGCAGCCAAGATTCAGGGAACTGGAACACTGAAGCTTTCTTT.

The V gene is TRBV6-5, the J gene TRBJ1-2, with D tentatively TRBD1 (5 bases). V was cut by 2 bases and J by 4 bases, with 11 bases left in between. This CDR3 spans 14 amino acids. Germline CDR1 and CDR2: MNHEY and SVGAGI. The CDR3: CASSYGQGSYGYTF. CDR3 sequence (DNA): TGTGCCAGCAGTTACGGGCAGGGAAGCTATGGCTACACCTTC.

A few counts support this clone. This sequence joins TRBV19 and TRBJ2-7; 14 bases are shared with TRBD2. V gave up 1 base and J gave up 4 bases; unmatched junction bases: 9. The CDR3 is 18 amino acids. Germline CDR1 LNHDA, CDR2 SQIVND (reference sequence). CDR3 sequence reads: CASSIVLRTSGRLYEQYF. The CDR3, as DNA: TGTGCCAGTAGTATAGTACTCAGGACTAGCGGGAGGCTATACGAGCAGTACTTC.

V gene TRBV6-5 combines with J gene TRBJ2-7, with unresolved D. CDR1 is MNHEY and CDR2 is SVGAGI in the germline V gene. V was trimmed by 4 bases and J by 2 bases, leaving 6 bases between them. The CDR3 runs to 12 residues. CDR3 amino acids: CASSSGPYEQYF. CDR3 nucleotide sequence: TGTGCCAGCAGTTCTGGGCCCTACGAGCAGTACTTC.

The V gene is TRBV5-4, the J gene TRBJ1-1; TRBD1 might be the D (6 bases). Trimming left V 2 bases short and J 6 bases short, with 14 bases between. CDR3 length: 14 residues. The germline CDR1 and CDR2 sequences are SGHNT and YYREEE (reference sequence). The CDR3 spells CASSFQGRRAEAFF. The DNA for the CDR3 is TGTGCCAGCAGCTTTCAGGGGCGCCGGGCTGAAGCTTTCTTT.

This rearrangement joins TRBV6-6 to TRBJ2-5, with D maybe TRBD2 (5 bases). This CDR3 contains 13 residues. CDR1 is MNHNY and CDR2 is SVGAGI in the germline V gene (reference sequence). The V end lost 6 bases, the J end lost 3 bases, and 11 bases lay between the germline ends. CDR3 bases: TGTGCCAGCAGACCCGGGATTGAAGAGACCCAGTACTTC. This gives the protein CASRPGIEETQYF.

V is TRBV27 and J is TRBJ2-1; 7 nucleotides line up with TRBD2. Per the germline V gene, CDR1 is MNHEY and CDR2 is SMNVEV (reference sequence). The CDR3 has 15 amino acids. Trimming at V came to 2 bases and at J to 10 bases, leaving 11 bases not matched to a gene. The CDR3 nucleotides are TGTGCCAGCAGTTTAGGTGGACTAGTCACCGGGGAGCAGTTCTTC. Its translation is CASSLGGLVTGEQFF.

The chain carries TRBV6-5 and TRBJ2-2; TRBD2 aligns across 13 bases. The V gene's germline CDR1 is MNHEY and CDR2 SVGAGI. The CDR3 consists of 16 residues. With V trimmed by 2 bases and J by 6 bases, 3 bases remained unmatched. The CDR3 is CASSYGLAGASGELFF. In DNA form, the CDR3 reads TGTGCCAGCAGTTACGGACTAGCGGGAGCTTCCGGGGAGCTGTTTTTT.

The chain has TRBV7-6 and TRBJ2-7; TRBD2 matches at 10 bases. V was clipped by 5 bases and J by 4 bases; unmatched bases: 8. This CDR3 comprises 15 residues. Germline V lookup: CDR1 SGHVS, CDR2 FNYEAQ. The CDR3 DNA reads TGTGCCAGCAGCGGACTTAGCGGGAGGAGGTACGAGCAGTACTTC. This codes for CASSGLSGRRYEQYF.

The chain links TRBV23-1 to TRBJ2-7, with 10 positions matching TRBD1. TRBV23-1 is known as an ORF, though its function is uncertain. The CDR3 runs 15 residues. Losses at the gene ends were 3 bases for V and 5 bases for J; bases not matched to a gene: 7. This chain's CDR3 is CASSQGQGKSDEQYF. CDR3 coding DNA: TGCGCCAGCAGTCAGGGACAGGGGAAATCCGACGAGCAGTACTTC.

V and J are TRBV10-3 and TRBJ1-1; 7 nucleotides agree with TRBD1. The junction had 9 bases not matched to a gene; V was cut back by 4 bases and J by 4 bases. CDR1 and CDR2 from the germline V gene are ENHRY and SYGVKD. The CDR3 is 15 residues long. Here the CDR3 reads CAISVEGAGVTEAFF. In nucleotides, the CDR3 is TGTGCCATCAGTGTAGAGGGGGCCGGGGTCACTGAAGCTTTCTTT.

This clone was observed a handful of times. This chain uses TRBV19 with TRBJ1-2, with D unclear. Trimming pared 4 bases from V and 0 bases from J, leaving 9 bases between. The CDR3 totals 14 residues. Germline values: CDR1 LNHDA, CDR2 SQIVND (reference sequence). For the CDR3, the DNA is TGTGCCAGTAGTACGACAATAACTAACTATGGCTACACCTTC. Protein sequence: CASSTTITNYGYTF. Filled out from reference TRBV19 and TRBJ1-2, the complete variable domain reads DGGITQSPKYLFRKEGQNVTLSCEQNLNHDAMYWYRQDPGQGLRLIYYSQIVNDFQKGDIAEGYSVSREKKESFPLTVTSAQKNPTAFYLCASSTTITNYGYTFGSGTRLTVV.

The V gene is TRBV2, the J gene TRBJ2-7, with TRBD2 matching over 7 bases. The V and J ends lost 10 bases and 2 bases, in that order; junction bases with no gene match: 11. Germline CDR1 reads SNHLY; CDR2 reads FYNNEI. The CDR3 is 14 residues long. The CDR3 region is CATSSPGLPYEQYF. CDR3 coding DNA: TGTGCCACCTCGAGCCCGGGACTACCCTACGAGCAGTACTTC.

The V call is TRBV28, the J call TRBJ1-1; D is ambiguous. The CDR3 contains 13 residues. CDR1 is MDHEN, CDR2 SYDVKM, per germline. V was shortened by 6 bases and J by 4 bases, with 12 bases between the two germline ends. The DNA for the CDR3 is TGTGCCAGCAGCAAACCAGGAGGCACTGAAGCTTTCTTT. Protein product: CASSKPGGTEAFF.

The CDR3 sequence: CASSPRTSGRGDTQYF. CDR3 sequence (DNA): TGTGCCAGCTCACCACGAACTAGCGGGAGAGGAGATACGCAGTATTTT. The chain has TRBV18 and TRBJ2-3; 11 nucleotides match TRBD2. CDR1 and CDR2 from the germline V gene are KGHSH and LQKENI. J was trimmed by 5 bases and V by 1 base; bases with no gene match: 5. CDR3 length equals 16 residues.

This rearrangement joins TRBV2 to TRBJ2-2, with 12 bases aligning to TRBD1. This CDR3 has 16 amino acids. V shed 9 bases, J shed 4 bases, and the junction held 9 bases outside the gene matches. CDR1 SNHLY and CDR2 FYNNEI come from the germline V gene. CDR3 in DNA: TGTGCCAGTGAAGTCGGGACAGGGGGCCTCACCGGGGAGCTGTTTTTT. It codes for CASEVGTGGLTGELFF.

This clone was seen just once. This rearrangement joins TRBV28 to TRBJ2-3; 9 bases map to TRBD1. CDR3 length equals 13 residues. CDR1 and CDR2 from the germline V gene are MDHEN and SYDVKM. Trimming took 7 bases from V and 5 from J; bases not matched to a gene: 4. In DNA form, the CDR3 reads TGTGCCAGCAACCCGGGACAGGGAGATACGCAGTATTTT. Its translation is CASNPGQGDTQYF.

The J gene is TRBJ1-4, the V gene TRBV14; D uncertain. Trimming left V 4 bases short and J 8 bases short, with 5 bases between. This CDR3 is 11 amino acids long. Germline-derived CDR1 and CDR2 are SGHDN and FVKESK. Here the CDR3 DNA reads TGTGCCAGCAGCCTCGGGGAAAAACTGTTTTTT. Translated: CASSLGEKLFF.

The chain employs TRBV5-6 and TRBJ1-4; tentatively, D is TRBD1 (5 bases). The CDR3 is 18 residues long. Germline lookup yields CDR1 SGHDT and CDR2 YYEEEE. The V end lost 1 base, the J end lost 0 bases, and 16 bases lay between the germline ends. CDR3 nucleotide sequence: TGTGCCAGCAGCTTGATCAGGGTGGGAGGCTCAACTAATGAAAAACTGTTTTTT. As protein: CASSLIRVGGSTNEKLFF.

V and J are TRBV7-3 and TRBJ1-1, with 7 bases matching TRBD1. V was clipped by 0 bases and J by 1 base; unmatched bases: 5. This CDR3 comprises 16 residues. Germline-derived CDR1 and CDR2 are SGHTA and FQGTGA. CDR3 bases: TGTGCCAGCAGCTTAACTTCCCGGACAGGGAACACTGAAGCTTTCTTT. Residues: CASSLTSRTGNTEAFF.

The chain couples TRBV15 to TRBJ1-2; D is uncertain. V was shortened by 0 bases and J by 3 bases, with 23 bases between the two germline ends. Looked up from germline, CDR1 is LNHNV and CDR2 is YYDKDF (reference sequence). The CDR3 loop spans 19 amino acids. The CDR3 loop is CATSRDPEGTEPGYYGYTF. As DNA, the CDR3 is TGTGCCACCAGCAGAGATCCTGAGGGAACAGAGCCTGGGTACTATGGCTACACCTTC.

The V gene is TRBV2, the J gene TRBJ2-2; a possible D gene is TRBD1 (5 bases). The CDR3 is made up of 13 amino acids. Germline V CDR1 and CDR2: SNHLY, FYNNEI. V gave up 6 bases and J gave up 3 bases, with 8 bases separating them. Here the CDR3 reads CASRAGYTGELFF. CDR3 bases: TGTGCCAGCAGGGCAGGGTACACCGGGGAGCTGTTTTTT.

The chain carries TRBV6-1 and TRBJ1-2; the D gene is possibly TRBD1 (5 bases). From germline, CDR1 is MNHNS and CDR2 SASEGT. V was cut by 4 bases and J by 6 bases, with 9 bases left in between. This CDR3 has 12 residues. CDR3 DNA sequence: TGTGCCAGCAGTGCCCAGGGTAATGGCTACACCTTC. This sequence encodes CASSAQGNGYTF.

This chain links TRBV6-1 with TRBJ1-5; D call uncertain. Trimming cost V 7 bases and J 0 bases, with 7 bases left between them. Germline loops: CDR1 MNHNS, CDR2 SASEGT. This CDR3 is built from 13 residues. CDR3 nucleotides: TGTGCCAGCAACGGGTATAGCAATCAGCCCCAGCATTTT. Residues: CASNGYSNQPQHF.

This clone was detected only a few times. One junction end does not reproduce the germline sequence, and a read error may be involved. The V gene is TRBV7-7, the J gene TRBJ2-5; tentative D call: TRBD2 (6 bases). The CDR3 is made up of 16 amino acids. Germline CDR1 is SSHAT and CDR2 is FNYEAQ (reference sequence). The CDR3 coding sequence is TGTGCTAGCAGCTTAGGTTCCTACTCCGGAGGGGAGACCCAGTACTTC. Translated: CASSLGSYSGGETQYF.

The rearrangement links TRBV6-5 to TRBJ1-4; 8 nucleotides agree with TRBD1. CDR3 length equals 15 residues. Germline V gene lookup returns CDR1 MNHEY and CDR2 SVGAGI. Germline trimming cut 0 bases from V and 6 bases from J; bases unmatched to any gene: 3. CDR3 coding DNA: TGTGCCAGCAGTTACTCGGACAGGGCGTATGAAAAACTGTTTTTT. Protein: CASSYSDRAYEKLFF.

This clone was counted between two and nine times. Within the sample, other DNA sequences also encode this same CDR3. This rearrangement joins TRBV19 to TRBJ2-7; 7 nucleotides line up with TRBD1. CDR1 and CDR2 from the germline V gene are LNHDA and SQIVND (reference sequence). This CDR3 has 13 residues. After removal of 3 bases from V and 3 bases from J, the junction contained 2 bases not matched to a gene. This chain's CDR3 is CASSIRQGYEQYF. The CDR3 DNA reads TGTGCCAGTAGTATTAGACAGGGCTACGAGCAGTACTTC. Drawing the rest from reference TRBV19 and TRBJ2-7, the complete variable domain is DGGITQSPKYLFRKEGQNVTLSCEQNLNHDAMYWYRQDPGQGLRLIYYSQIVNDFQKGDIAEGYSVSREKKESFPLTVTSAQKNPTAFYLCASSIRQGYEQYFGPGTRLTVT.

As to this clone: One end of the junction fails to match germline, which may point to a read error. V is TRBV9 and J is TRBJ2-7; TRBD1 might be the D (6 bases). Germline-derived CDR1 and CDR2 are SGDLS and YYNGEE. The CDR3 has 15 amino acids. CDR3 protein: CANSVVGTSTYEQYF. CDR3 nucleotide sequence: TGTGCCAACAGCGTAGTAGGGACATCTACCTACGAGCAGTACTTC.

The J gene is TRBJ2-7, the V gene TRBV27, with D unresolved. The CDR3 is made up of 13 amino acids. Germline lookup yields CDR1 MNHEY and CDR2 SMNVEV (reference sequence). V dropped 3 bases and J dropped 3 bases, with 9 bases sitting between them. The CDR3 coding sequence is TGTGCCAGCAGTTTGGGCAGCCTCTACGAGCAGTACTTC. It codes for CASSLGSLYEQYF.

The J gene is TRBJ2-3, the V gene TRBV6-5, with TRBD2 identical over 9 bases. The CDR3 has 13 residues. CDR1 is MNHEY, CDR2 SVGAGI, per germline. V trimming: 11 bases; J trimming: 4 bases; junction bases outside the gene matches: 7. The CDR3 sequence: CAGGGGTADTQYF. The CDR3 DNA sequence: TGTGCCGGCGGGGGGGGGACGGCAGATACGCAGTATTTT.